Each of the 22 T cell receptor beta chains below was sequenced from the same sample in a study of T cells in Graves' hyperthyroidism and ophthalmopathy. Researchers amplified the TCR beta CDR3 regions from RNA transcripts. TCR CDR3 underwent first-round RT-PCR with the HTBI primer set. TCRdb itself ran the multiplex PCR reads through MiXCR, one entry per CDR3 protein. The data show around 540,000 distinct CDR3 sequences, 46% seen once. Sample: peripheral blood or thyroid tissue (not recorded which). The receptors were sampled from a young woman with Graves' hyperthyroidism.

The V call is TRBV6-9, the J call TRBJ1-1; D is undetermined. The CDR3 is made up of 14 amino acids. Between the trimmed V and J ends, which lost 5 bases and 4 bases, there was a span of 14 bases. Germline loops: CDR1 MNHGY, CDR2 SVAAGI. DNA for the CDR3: TGTGCCAGCAGTGGTTCGACCTGGGGCACTGAAGCTTTCTTT. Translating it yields CASSGSTWGTEAFF.

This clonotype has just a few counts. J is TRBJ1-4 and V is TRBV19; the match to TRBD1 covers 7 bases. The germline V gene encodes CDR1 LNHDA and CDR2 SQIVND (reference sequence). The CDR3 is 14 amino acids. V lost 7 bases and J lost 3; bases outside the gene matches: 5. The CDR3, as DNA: TGTGCCAGTACCACCGGGACAGCTAATGAAAAACTGTTTTTT. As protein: CASTTGTANEKLFF. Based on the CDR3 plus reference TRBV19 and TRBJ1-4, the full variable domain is DGGITQSPKYLFRKEGQNVTLSCEQNLNHDAMYWYRQDPGQGLRLIYYSQIVNDFQKGDIAEGYSVSREKKESFPLTVTSAQKNPTAFYLCASTTGTANEKLFFGSGTQLSVL.

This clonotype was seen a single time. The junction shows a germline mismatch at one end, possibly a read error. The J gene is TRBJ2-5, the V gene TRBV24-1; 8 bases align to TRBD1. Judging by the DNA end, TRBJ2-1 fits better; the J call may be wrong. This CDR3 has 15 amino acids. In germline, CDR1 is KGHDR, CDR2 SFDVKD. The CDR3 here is CATTDPGTGNNEQFF. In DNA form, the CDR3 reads TGTGCCACCACTGATCCCGGGACAGGCAACAATGAGCAGTTCTTC.

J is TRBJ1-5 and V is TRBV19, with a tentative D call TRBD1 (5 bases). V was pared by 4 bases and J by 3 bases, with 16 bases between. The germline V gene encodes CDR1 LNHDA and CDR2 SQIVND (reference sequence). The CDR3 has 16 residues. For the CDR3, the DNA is TGTGCCAGTAGTAGAACTCGACAGCTCCCCAATCAGCCCCAGCATTTT. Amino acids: CASSRTRQLPNQPQHF.

DNA for the CDR3: TGTGCCAGCAGGGCTACCATCCCCAGGGGGCATGGTGAAAAACTGTTTTTT. It codes for CASRATIPRGHGEKLFF. The chain carries TRBV2 and TRBJ1-4; 8 bases fit TRBD1. Germline V gives CDR1 SNHLY, CDR2 FYNNEI. This CDR3 is built from 17 residues. V lost 6 bases to trimming and J lost 7 bases; unmatched junction nucleotides: 16. Using reference TRBV2 and TRBJ1-4 for the parts outside the CDR3, the full variable domain is EPEVTQTPSHQVTQMGQEVILRCVPISNHLYFYWYRQILGQKVEFLVSFYNNEISEKSEIFDDQFSVERPDGSNFTLKIRSTKLEDSAMYFCASRATIPRGHGEKLFFGSGTQLSVL.

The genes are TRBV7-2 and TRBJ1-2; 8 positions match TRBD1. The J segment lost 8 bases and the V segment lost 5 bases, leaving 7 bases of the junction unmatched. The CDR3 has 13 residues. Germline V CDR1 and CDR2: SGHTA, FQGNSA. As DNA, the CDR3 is TGTGCCAGCAGCCCAGACAGGGGTATGGGCTACACCTTC. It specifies CASSPDRGMGYTF.

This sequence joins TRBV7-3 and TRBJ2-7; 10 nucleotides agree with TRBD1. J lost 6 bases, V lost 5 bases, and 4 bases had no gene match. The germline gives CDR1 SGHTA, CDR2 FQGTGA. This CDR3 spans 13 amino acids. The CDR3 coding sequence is TGTGCCAGCAGCACGACAGGGGGCGTCGAGCAGTACTTC. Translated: CASSTTGGVEQYF.

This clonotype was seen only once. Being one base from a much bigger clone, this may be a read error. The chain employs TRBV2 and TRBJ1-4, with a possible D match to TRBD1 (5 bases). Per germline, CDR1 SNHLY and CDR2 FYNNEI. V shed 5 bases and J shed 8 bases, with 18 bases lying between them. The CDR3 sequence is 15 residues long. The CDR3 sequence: CASSPTGRGMEKLFF. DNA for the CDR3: TGTGCCAGCAGTCCCACCGGACGGGGGATGGAAAAACTGTTTTTT.

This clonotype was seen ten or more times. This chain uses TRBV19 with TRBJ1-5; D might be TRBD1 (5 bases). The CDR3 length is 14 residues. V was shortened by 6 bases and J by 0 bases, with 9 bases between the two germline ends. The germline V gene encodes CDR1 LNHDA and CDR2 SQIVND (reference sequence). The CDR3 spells CASRGQASNQPQHF. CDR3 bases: TGTGCCAGTAGAGGACAAGCTAGCAATCAGCCCCAGCATTTT. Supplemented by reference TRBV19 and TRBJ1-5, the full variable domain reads DGGITQSPKYLFRKEGQNVTLSCEQNLNHDAMYWYRQDPGQGLRLIYYSQIVNDFQKGDIAEGYSVSREKKESFPLTVTSAQKNPTAFYLCASRGQASNQPQHFGDGTRLSIL.

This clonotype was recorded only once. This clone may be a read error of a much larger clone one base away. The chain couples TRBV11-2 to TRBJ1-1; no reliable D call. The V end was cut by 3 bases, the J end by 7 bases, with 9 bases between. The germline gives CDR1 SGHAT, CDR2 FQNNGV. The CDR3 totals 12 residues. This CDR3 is CASSLGGHEAFF. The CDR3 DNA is TGTGCCAGCAGCTTGGGCGGCCATGAAGCTTTCTTT.

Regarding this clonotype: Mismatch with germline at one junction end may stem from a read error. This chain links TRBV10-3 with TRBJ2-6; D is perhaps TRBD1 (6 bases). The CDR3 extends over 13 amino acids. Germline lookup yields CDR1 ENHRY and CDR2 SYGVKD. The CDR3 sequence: CASSYEGVNVLTF. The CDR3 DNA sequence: TGTGCCAGCAGTTACGAGGGGGTCAACGTCCTGACTTTC.

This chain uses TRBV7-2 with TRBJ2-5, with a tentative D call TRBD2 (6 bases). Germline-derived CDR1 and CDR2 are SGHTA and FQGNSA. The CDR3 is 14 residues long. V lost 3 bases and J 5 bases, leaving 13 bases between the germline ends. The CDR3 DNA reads TGTGCCAGCAGCTTCGCCGGACTAACTGAGACCCAGTACTTC. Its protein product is CASSFAGLTETQYF.

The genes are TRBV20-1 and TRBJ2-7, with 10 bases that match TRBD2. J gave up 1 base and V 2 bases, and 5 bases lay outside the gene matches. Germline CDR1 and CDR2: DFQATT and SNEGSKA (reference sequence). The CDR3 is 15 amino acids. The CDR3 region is CSARPPSGSSYEQYF. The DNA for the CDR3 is TGCAGTGCTAGACCACCTAGCGGGAGTTCCTACGAGCAGTACTTC.

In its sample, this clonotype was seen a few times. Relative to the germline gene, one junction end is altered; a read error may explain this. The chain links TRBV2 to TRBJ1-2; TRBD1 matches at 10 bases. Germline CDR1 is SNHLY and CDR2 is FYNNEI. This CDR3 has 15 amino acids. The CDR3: CASTEDGQGVLGYTF. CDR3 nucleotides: TGTGCCAGCACTGAAGACGGACAGGGGGTTCTTGGCTACACCTTC.

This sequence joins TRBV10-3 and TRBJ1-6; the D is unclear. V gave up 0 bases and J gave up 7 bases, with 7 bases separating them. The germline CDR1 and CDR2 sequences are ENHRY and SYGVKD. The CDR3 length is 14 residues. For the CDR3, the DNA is TGTGCCATCAGTGAGTCCGAGCGGAATTCACCCCTCCACTTT. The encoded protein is CAISESERNSPLHF.

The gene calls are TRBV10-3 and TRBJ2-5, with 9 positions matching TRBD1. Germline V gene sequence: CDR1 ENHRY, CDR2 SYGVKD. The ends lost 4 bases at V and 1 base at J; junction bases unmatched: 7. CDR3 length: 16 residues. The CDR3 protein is CAISGQTGGLQETQYF. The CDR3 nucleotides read TGTGCCATCAGTGGTCAGACAGGGGGTCTCCAAGAGACCCAGTACTTC.

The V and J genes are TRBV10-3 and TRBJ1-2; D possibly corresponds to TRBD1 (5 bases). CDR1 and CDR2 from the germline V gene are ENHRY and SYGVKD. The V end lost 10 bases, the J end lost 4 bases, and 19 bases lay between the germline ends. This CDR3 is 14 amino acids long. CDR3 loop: CASRRGAPSYGYTF. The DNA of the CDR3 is TGTGCCAGCAGGAGGGGAGCCCCTAGCTATGGCTACACCTTC.

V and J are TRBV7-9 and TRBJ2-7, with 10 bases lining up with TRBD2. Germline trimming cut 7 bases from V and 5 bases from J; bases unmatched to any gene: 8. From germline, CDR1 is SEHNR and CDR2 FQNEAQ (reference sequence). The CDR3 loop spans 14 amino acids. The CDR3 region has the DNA TGTGCCAGCACCCTAGCGGGAGAAGTTAACGAGCAGTACTTC. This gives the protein CASTLAGEVNEQYF.

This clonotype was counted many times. CDR3 in amino acids: CASSHSGNTIYF. CDR3 sequence (DNA): TGTGCCAGCAGCCACAGTGGAAACACCATATATTTT. The chain recombines TRBV14 with TRBJ1-3; D gene uncertain. Germline CDR1 is SGHDN and CDR2 is FVKESK. The CDR3 is made up of 12 amino acids. Trimming shortened V by 3 bases and J by 3 bases, and 3 bases separated the two germline ends.

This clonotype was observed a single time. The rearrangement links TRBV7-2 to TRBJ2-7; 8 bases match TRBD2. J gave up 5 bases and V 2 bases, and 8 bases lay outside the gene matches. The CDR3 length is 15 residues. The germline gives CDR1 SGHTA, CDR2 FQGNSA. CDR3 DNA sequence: TGTGCCAGCAGCTTAATCCTAGCGGGTACCCACGAGCAGTACTTC. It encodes CASSLILAGTHEQYF.

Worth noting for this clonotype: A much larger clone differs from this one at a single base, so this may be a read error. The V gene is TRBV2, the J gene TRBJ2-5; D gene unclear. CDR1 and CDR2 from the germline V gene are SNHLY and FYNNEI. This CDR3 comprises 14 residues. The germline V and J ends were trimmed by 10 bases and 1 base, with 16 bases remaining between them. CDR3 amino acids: CANTMVMVQETQYF. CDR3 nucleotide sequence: TGTGCCAACACCATGGTCATGGTCCAAGAGACCCAGTACTTC.

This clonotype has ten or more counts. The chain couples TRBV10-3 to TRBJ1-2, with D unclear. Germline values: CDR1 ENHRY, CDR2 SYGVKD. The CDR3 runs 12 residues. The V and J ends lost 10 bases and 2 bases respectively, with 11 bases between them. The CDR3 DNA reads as TGTGCCAGCTACCTGATCAACTATGGCTACACCTTC. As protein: CASYLINYGYTF.